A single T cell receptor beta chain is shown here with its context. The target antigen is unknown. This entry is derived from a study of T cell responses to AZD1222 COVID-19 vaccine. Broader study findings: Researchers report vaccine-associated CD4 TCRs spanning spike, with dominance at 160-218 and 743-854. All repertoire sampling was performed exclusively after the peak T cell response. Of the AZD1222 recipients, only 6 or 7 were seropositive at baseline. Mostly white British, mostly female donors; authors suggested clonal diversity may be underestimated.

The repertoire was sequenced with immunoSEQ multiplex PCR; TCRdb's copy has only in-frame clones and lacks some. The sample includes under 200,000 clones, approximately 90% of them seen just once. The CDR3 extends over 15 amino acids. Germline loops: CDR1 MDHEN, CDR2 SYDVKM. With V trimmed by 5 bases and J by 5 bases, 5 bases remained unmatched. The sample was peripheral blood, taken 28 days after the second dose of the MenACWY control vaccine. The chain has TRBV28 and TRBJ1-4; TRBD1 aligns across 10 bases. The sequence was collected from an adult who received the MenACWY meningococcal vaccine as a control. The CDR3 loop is CASSPGQGPNEKLFF. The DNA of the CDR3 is TGTGCCAGCAGTCCGGGACAGGGGCCAAATGAAAAACTGTTTTTT. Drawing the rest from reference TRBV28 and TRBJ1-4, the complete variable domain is DVKVTQSSRYLVKRTGEKVFLECVQDMDHENMFWYRQDPGLGLRLIYFSYDVKMKEKGDIPEGYSVSREKKERFSLILESASTNQTSMYLCASSPGQGPNEKLFFGSGTQLSVL.